This T cell receptor beta chain is drawn from a study of response to subunit inactivated influenza vaccine. Study-level points and caveats: With each seasonal influenza vaccination, the authors suggested, few new T cells are recruited.

The V end lost 0 bases, the J end lost 6 bases, and 8 bases lay between the germline ends. CDR3 size: 14 residues. The germline gives CDR1 LGHNA, CDR2 YSLEER. This clonotype was detected a few times. Its target is unknown. TCRdb passed the RT-PCR reads through MiXCR, listing each CDR3 protein once. The sample has some 180,000 distinct CDR3 sequences; approximately 8.7% are singletons. The chain joins TRBV4-3 to TRBJ2-2; a possible D gene is TRBD2 (5 bases). The sequence was obtained from a man aged 50-60 years who received an inactivated influenza vaccine. The sequencing here drew on non-naive T cells sorted from PBMCs, taken on the day of vaccination. The CDR3 nucleotides read TGCGCCAGCAGCCAAGATTCGGACTCCGGGGAGCTGTTTTTT. This gives the protein CASSQDSDSGELFF.